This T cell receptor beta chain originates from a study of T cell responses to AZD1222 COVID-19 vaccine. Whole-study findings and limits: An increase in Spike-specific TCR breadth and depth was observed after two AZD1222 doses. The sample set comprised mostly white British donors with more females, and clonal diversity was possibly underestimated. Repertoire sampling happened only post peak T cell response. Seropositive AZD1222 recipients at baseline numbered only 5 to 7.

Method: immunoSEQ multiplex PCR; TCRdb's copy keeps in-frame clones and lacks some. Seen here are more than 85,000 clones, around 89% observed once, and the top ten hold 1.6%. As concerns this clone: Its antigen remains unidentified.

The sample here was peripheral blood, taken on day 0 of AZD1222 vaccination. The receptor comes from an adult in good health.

CDR3 sequence reads: CASSYRGDNSPLHF. Here the CDR3 DNA reads TGTGCCAGCAGTTACCGGGGGGATAATTCACCCCTCCACTTT. This chain connects TRBV6-5 to TRBJ1-6, with a possible D match to TRBD1 (5 bases). Germline V gives CDR1 MNHEY, CDR2 SVGAGI. The CDR3 sequence is 14 residues long. Trimming took off 2 bases at V and 5 bases at J, with 7 bases between the two ends.